These 20 T cell receptor beta chains share one sample of origin, sequenced in a study of T-cell reconstitution after alpha-beta-depleted transplantation in children. During its preparation, the TCRbeta library received unique molecular identifiers. TCRdb processed the PCR reads anew with MiXCR; each CDR3 protein has one entry. Counted here are 500,000 to 600,000 distinct CDR3 sequences, 25% to 30% occurring once; the ten biggest clones make up approximately 33%. Here the sequenced sample was PBMCs, taken before TCRalphabeta/CD19-depleted stem cell transplant. The receptors were gathered from a boy in the first two years of life with Wiskott-Aldrich syndrome, due to receive a stem cell transplant.

The chain carries TRBV29-1 and TRBJ1-3; D perhaps matches TRBD1 (5 bases). Germline CDR1 reads SQVTM; CDR2 reads ANQGSEA. Deletions cut 4 bases from V and 0 bases from J, with 13 bases between. This CDR3 is 15 amino acids long. For the CDR3, the DNA is TGCAGCGTTGTAGGGGCTCTAAACTCTGGAAACACCATATATTTT. Its protein product is CSVVGALNSGNTIYF.

The rearrangement uses TRBV7-9 and TRBJ2-3; 11 bases are a match to TRBD2. Germline V CDR1 and CDR2: SEHNR, FQNEAQ (reference sequence). CDR3 length: 15 residues. Trimming at V came to 5 bases and at J to 8 bases, leaving 9 bases not matched to a gene. This CDR3 reads CASSLSGGDPSTQYF. The CDR3 DNA reads TGTGCCAGCAGCCTTAGCGGGGGGGATCCCAGTACGCAGTATTTT.

There are a few counts of this clonotype. V and J are TRBV12-3 or TRBV12-4 and TRBJ2-3; D is possibly TRBD2 (5 bases). This CDR3 contains 12 residues. Deletions cut 5 bases from V and 6 bases from J, with 9 bases between. The CDR3 sequence: CASSQAVDTQYF. DNA for the CDR3: TGTGCCAGCAGTCAAGCGGTCGATACGCAGTATTTT.

This clonotype occurred a few times. This sequence joins TRBV20-1 and TRBJ2-7, with D maybe TRBD1 (6 bases). CDR1 is DFQATT, CDR2 SNEGSKA, per germline (reference sequence). The V end was cut by 1 base, the J end by 4 bases, with 14 bases between. The CDR3 covers 14 residues. The CDR3 loop reads CSARAGTNGYEQYF. The CDR3 bases are TGCAGTGCTAGAGCCGGGACAAACGGGTACGAGCAGTACTTC.

This clonotype occurred a few times. The rearrangement links TRBV12-3 or TRBV12-4 to TRBJ2-7; possibly TRBD2 for D (6 bases). The CDR3 totals 13 residues. Between the trimmed V and J ends, which lost 7 bases and 2 bases, there was a span of 12 bases. The CDR3 spells CASTGGKPYEQYF. The CDR3 DNA reads TGTGCCAGCACTGGCGGGAAGCCCTACGAGCAGTACTTC.

The V and J genes are TRBV5-6 and TRBJ2-3; TRBD2 aligns across 7 bases. The V segment lost 2 bases and the J segment 6 bases; nucleotides outside the gene matches: 6. Germline V gene data show CDR1 as SGHDT and CDR2 as YYEEEE. This CDR3 has 14 residues. CDR3 nucleotides: TGTGCCAGCAGCTTAGGCGGGAGTAAGGATACGCAGTATTTT. It encodes CASSLGGSKDTQYF.

The sample holds a few counts of this clonotype. The chain combines TRBV6-5 with TRBJ2-7, with D possibly TRBD2 on 6 matching bases. With 0 bases removed from V and 7 bases from J, the gap between germline ends came to 13 bases. CDR1 and CDR2 from the germline V gene are MNHEY and SVGAGI. The CDR3 is 14 amino acids. This chain's CDR3 is CASSYSRLGGEQYF. In nucleotides, the CDR3 is TGTGCCAGCAGTTACTCGCGACTAGGTGGAGAGCAGTACTTC.

V is TRBV14 and J is TRBJ2-2, with D perhaps matching TRBD1 (6 bases). Per the germline V gene, CDR1 is SGHDN and CDR2 is FVKESK. V gave up 3 bases and J gave up 6 bases, with 14 bases separating them. The CDR3 is 15 amino acids. The CDR3 region is CASSHLTGSPGELFF. The CDR3, as DNA: TGTGCCAGCAGCCACTTAACAGGGTCTCCCGGGGAGCTGTTTTTT.

The genes are TRBV24-1 and TRBJ2-2, with 8 nucleotides matching TRBD2. CDR1 and CDR2 (germline): KGHDR, SFDVKD. The CDR3 covers 18 residues. Losses at the gene ends were 4 bases for V and 6 bases for J; bases not matched to a gene: 15. As DNA, the CDR3 is TGTGCCACCAGTGAACAAGGACTGGGGCGGGGGGCCGCCGGGGAGCTGTTTTTT. This translates into CATSEQGLGRGAAGELFF.

The chain recombines TRBV10-3 with TRBJ2-3; D is possibly TRBD2 (5 bases). The V gene's germline CDR1 is ENHRY and CDR2 SYGVKD. The CDR3 is made up of 15 amino acids. The V end lost 3 bases, the J end lost 2 bases, and 12 bases lay between the germline ends. The CDR3 loop is CAISDEGTTTDTQYF. In nucleotides, the CDR3 is TGTGCCATCAGTGATGAGGGAACAACCACAGATACGCAGTATTTT.

The rearrangement uses TRBV10-3 and TRBJ2-1; TRBD2 aligns across 8 bases. J was trimmed by 5 bases and V by 0 bases; bases with no gene match: 3. The CDR3 sequence is 15 residues long. Germline V gene sequence: CDR1 ENHRY, CDR2 SYGVKD. DNA for the CDR3: TGTGCCATCAGTGAGTCGTCTAGCGGGCACAATGAGCAGTTCTTC. Translated, it gives CAISESSSGHNEQFF.

The count of this clonotype is one. The rearrangement uses TRBV29-1 and TRBJ2-1, with 8 nucleotides matching TRBD1. The germline V gene encodes CDR1 SQVTM and CDR2 ANQGSEA. The CDR3 is made up of 12 amino acids. V was pared by 6 bases and J by 5 bases, with 3 bases of the junction left unmatched. The CDR3 DNA is TGCAGCGTGCGACAGGGGAACAATGAGCAGTTCTTC. Protein: CSVRQGNNEQFF.

The sample holds a few counts of this clonotype. The CDR3 loop reads CASSLGQIYGYTF. CDR3 DNA sequence: TGTGCCAGCAGCTTGGGGCAGATCTATGGCTACACCTTC. The V gene is TRBV5-6, the J gene TRBJ1-2; no clear D gene. The CDR3 covers 13 residues. Germline V gives CDR1 SGHDT, CDR2 YYEEEE. V gave up 0 bases and J gave up 4 bases, with 7 bases separating them.

The rearrangement uses TRBV20-1 and TRBJ2-1; D could derive from TRBD1 or TRBD2 (5 bases each). Germline values: CDR1 DFQATT, CDR2 SNEGSKA (reference sequence). This CDR3 spans 16 amino acids. Trimming cost V 3 bases and J 5 bases, with 20 bases left between them. Here the CDR3 DNA reads TGCAGTGCTAGCCTCATACGGGACCCGCAGGACAATGAGCAGTTCTTC. This sequence encodes CSASLIRDPQDNEQFF.

The rearrangement links TRBV20-1 to TRBJ2-1; 11 bases align to TRBD2. In germline, CDR1 is DFQATT, CDR2 SNEGSKA (reference sequence). CDR3 length equals 17 residues. J was trimmed by 5 bases and V by 0 bases; bases with no gene match: 9. The CDR3 protein is CSARDGSGRAVHNEQFF. The CDR3 DNA reads as TGCAGTGCTAGAGATGGTAGCGGGAGGGCCGTCCACAATGAGCAGTTCTTC.

The chain combines TRBV12-3 or TRBV12-4 with TRBJ1-1; unclear D gene. The CDR3 length is 11 residues. V shed 7 bases and J shed 11 bases, with 14 bases lying between them. CDR3 residues: CASIQRERAFF. The CDR3 DNA reads TGTGCCAGCATTCAACGGGAGAGGGCTTTCTTT.

This clonotype showed up just a few times. This rearrangement joins TRBV30 to TRBJ2-7; TRBD2 matches at 14 bases. The V segment lost 1 base and the J segment 6 bases; nucleotides outside the gene matches: 5. CDR3 length: 15 amino acids. Germline assignment: CDR1 GTSNPN and CDR2 SVGIG (reference sequence). The CDR3 spells CAWSEGLAGAGEQYF. CDR3 DNA: TGTGCCTGGAGTGAGGGACTAGCGGGAGCTGGCGAGCAGTACTTC.

J is TRBJ2-3 and V is TRBV24-1; 8 bases are shared with TRBD2. Germline trimming cut 6 bases from V and 4 bases from J; bases unmatched to any gene: 2. This CDR3 region has 13 residues. Germline V gene data show CDR1 as KGHDR and CDR2 as SFDVKD. The CDR3 sequence: CATSRRGADTQYF. The DNA for the CDR3 is TGTGCCACCAGTCGGCGGGGGGCAGATACGCAGTATTTT.

This clonotype turned up a few times. The chain employs TRBV5-1 and TRBJ2-7, with D perhaps TRBD2 (6 bases). The CDR3 has 14 residues. CDR1 and CDR2 from the germline V gene are SGHRS and YFSETQ. The V and J ends lost 2 bases and 6 bases respectively, with 15 bases between them. As DNA, the CDR3 is TGCGCCAGCAGCTTCGGAGGTCGGGACTTCGAGCAGTACTTC. It specifies CASSFGGRDFEQYF.

This clonotype was detected only a few times. The chain links TRBV10-3 to TRBJ2-7, with D unclear. This CDR3 contains 13 residues. Trimming removed 3 bases at V and 9 bases at J, with 15 bases between. Germline CDR1 ENHRY, CDR2 SYGVKD. In DNA form, the CDR3 reads TGTGCCATCAGTGATAGATTGGCGCTTCCGCAGTACTTC. Translating it yields CAISDRLALPQYF.